This T cell receptor beta chain was identified in a study of blood T cell repertoires in COVID-19 (TCRdb year 2020). Broadly, across the study: The collaborator samples originated in the United States, Italy and Spain and spanned the acute and convalescent phases of COVID-19. HLA class I and class II types, where available, came from metadata supplied by the sample provider rather than from assay-based typing. The prospective study material was composed of cDNA or gDNA derived from T cells, B-cell-depleted T cells, or PBMCs. Samples were obtained from the ongoing ImmuneRACE study (first 160 participants) and from about 1,300 subjects provided by 6 global collaborators. Nearly every sample came with metadata listing a de-identified subject ID, COVID-19 status, age in years and sex. The repertoires were released in a freely available public database intended as a resource for research on the immune response to SARS-CoV-2. Subjects who had been exposed to COVID-19, were actively infected with it, or had recovered from it provided the deeply sampled blood TCRbeta repertoires that made up the dataset.

In Seattle, one collaborating source enrolled patients while the infection was active and tracked those patients longitudinally over the course of disease. Each collaborating institution followed its own protocols to collect whole blood in K2EDTA tubes. For TCRbeta analysis, collaborators shipped samples in one of three forms: frozen whole blood, isolated PBMCs, or DNA extracted from either of those sample types. The CDR3 goes from the cysteine to the phenylalanine over 14 residues. Solely the CDR3 DNA is kept, with 42 bases framed from the first base. CDR1 and CDR2 are drawn from the germline V gene (reference sequence): LNHDA, SQIVND. Relative to germline, V is 1 base shorter and J is 0 bases shorter, with 6 bases between their ends. As to this clone: What antigen it recognizes has not been identified. Nothing much larger sits one base from this clone, and base qualities are not available. Other DNA sequences in this specimen translate into the identical CDR3.

Here is what the overall study found, with its caveats: The amount of clinical and demographic metadata varied by source and participant and was provided uncurated.

The immunoSEQ Assay, a bias-controlled multiplex PCR, was used to amplify TCRbeta CDR3 regions from genomic DNA. In the authors' own workflow: The number of nucleated cells in each sample was estimated from the amplification of reference gene primers within the assay. To quantify the absolute abundance of each unique TCRbeta CDR3 rearrangement, sequence reads were collapsed and filtered. For each sample, productive Simpson clonality was calculated by taking the square root of Simpson's diversity index across productive rearrangements. TCRdb provides this immuneACCESS table in a form limited to in-frame rearrangements. Some clones are lacking; in checked studies, under half of them reflect an unresolved V gene, and why the rest are absent is not known. V, J and clone size derive from that table, while D and trimming were established from the DNA sequence. The sample profile shows 410,000 or so clones; about nine tenths of them were found once. Around 1.5% of the sample is in the top ten clones.

The sample consisted of peripheral blood. The clonotype was recovered from a woman in her thirties or forties with COVID-19, enrolled during active disease. This chain is built from TRBV19 and TRBJ1-1, with the identity of the D gene unclear. The sequenced DNA: TGTGCCAGTAGTATAGGAACACTGAACACTGAAGCTTTCTTT. The translation is CASSIGTLNTEAFF.